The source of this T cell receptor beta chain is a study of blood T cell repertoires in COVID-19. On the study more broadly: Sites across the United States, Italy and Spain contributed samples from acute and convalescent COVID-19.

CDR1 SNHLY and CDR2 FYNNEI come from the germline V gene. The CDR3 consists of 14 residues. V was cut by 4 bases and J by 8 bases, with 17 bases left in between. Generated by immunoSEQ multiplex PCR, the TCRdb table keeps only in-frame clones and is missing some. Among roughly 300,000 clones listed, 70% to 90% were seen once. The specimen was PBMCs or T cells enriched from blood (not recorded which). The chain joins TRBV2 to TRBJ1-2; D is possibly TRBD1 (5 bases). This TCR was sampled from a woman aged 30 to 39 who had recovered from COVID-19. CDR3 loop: CASSAATVGSGYTF. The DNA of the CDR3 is TGTGCCAGCAGTGCGGCGACAGTTGGCTCCGGCTACACCTTC.